These T cell receptor beta chains were read from a single sample in a study of blood T cell repertoires in COVID-19. Some clones are missing from TCRdb's copy, which holds only in-frame ones; the method was immunoSEQ multiplex PCR. The data show roughly 220,000 clones, 85% to 90% seen once. Material for sequencing was PBMCs or T cells enriched from blood (not recorded which). The receptor set was obtained from a woman in her forties or fifties with acute COVID-19. CDR3s include the opening cysteine and the closing phenylalanine or tryptophan. Each record gives: V gene, clone size, J gene, D gene, CDR3 DNA, CDR3 protein. The D gene is left open where the match is weak. Size is omitted from some rows. Given values are once, few, many or a class for expanded clones.

v_gene: TRBV7-6
abundance: NA
j_gene: TRBJ1-5
d_gene: TRBD1
CDR3nt: TGTGCCAGCAGCCCCGGGACAGGGGGGATAATTAGCAATCAGCCCCAGCATTTT
CDR3aa: CASSPGTGGIISNQPQHF

v_gene: TRBV6-5
abundance: once
j_gene: TRBJ1-1
d_gene: NA
CDR3nt: TGTGCCAGCAGTCCGGGACTCCTGAACACTGAAGCTTTCTTT
CDR3aa: CASSPGLLNTEAFF

v_gene: TRBV7-2
abundance: NA
j_gene: TRBJ2-2
d_gene: TRBD2
CDR3nt: TGTGCCAGCAGCCCGCGGGGGAGCGGACGGGTCACCGGGGAGCTGTTTTTT
CDR3aa: CASSPRGSGRVTGELFF

v_gene: TRBV7-9
abundance: NA
j_gene: TRBJ1-1
d_gene: NA
CDR3nt: TGTGCCAGCAGCTTCATAGCCGGGTCTCTGAACACTGAAGCTTTCTTT
CDR3aa: CASSFIAGSLNTEAFF

v_gene: TRBV27
abundance: NA
j_gene: TRBJ1-2
d_gene: NA
CDR3nt: TGTGCCAGCAGTCCCCCCGGGGGTCATGGCTACACCTTC
CDR3aa: CASSPPGGHGYTF

v_gene: TRBV7-9
abundance: few
j_gene: TRBJ1-4
d_gene: TRBD1
CDR3nt: TGTGCCAGCAGCTGGGACAGGGGTGAAAAACTGTTTTTT
CDR3aa: CASSWDRGEKLFF

v_gene: TRBV27
abundance: NA
j_gene: TRBJ2-7
d_gene: NA
CDR3nt: TGTGCCAGCAGTTTGCAGGGGCGGCCAGCCACCTACGAGCAGTACTTC
CDR3aa: CASSLQGRPATYEQYF

v_gene: TRBV30
abundance: NA
j_gene: TRBJ2-7
d_gene: NA
CDR3nt: TGTGCCTGGAGCCAGGGAGGTTCCCTCGAGCAGTACTTC
CDR3aa: CAWSQGGSLEQYF

v_gene: TRBV30
abundance: few
j_gene: TRBJ2-7
d_gene: NA
CDR3nt: TGTGCCTGGAGCGACGGGAGCGAACTCTACGAGCAGTACTTC
CDR3aa: CAWSDGSELYEQYF

v_gene: TRBV28
abundance: NA
j_gene: TRBJ2-7
d_gene: TRBD1
CDR3nt: TGTGCCAGCAGCTTCAGGGGGCTATCGGCCTACGAGCAGTACTTC
CDR3aa: CASSFRGLSAYEQYF

v_gene: TRBV9
abundance: once
j_gene: TRBJ2-2
d_gene: TRBD1
CDR3nt: TGTGCCAGCAGCCTATGGGACAGGGTTTCGAACACCGGGGAGCTGTTTTTT
CDR3aa: CASSLWDRVSNTGELFF

v_gene: TRBV28
abundance: NA
j_gene: TRBJ2-7
d_gene: NA
CDR3nt: TGTGCCAGCAATCACCCCCCAACAAACCCCAGCTCCTACGAGCAGTACTTC
CDR3aa: CASNHPPTNPSSYEQYF

v_gene: TRBV28
abundance: NA
j_gene: TRBJ1-2
d_gene: NA
CDR3nt: TGTGCCAGCAGTTTGAGGGGGTATGGCTACACCTTC
CDR3aa: CASSLRGYGYTF

v_gene: TRBV7-8
abundance: NA
j_gene: TRBJ2-2
d_gene: TRBD2
CDR3nt: TGTGCCAGCAGTGGACAGCGGGAGGGCCTCCCCGGGGAGCTGTTTTTT
CDR3aa: CASSGQREGLPGELFF

v_gene: TRBV5-1
abundance: NA
j_gene: TRBJ2-2
d_gene: TRBD2
CDR3nt: TGCGCCAGCAGCCATACTAGCGGGAGAGCTCGGGGGGAGCTGTTTTTT
CDR3aa: CASSHTSGRARGELFF

v_gene: TRBV4-1
abundance: NA
j_gene: TRBJ2-5
d_gene: TRBD2
CDR3nt: TGCGCCAGCAGCTACAGGACTAGCGGGACCGGGGAGACCCAGTACTTC
CDR3aa: CASSYRTSGTGETQYF

v_gene: TRBV14
abundance: NA
j_gene: TRBJ2-2
d_gene: TRBD2
CDR3nt: TGTGCCAGCAGCCAACTAGCGGGAGGGAAAACCACCGGGGAGCTGTTTTTT
CDR3aa: CASSQLAGGKTTGELFF

v_gene: TRBV5-1
abundance: NA
j_gene: TRBJ2-1
d_gene: NA
CDR3nt: TGCGCCAGCAGTACTTCAGGGGATACCTACAATGAGCAGTTCTTC
CDR3aa: CASSTSGDTYNEQFF

v_gene: TRBV6-5
abundance: NA
j_gene: TRBJ2-1
d_gene: NA
CDR3nt: TGTGCCAGCAGTTACTCGGGCCTTGATCGCTACAATGAGCAGTTCTTC
CDR3aa: CASSYSGLDRYNEQFF

v_gene: TRBV5-1
abundance: NA
j_gene: TRBJ2-7
d_gene: NA
CDR3nt: TGCGCCAGCAGCTTGCGGGTAAACTACGAGCAGTACTTC
CDR3aa: CASSLRVNYEQYF

v_gene: TRBV18
abundance: NA
j_gene: TRBJ1-5
d_gene: TRBD1
CDR3nt: TGTGCCAGCTCACTCGCCCGGACAGGGGTCGGTCAGCCCCAGCATTTT
CDR3aa: CASSLARTGVGQPQHF

v_gene: TRBV28
abundance: NA
j_gene: TRBJ2-7
d_gene: TRBD1
CDR3nt: TGTGCCAGCAGTTTAGGACAGGGGGATACTTATGGGCAGTACTTC
CDR3aa: CASSLGQGDTYGQYF

v_gene: TRBV28
abundance: NA
j_gene: TRBJ1-5
d_gene: TRBD1
CDR3nt: TGTGCCAGCAGTTTAGGCCTACAGGGGGCTAGGCAGCCCCAGCATTTT
CDR3aa: CASSLGLQGARQPQHF

v_gene: TRBV7-6
abundance: NA
j_gene: TRBJ2-3
d_gene: NA
CDR3nt: TGTGCCAGCAGCCGAAACCAGCGGGTACGCACAGATACGCAGTATTTT
CDR3aa: CASSRNQRVRTDTQYF

v_gene: TRBV14
abundance: NA
j_gene: TRBJ2-6
d_gene: TRBD1
CDR3nt: TGTGCCAGCAGACCCGACAGGGGGACTGGGGCCAACGTCCTGACTTTC
CDR3aa: CASRPDRGTGANVLTF

v_gene: TRBV5-1
abundance: NA
j_gene: TRBJ1-1
d_gene: TRBD1
CDR3nt: TGCGCCAGCAGCTCCATTCCGGGACAGGGAGGTCTGGGCACTGAAGCTTTCTTT
CDR3aa: CASSSIPGQGGLGTEAFF

v_gene: TRBV28
abundance: once
j_gene: TRBJ2-7
d_gene: NA
CDR3nt: TGTGCCAGCACCGGGGACTTCCGCGAGCAGTACTTC
CDR3aa: CASTGDFREQYF

v_gene: TRBV7-8
abundance: NA
j_gene: TRBJ1-6
d_gene: TRBD1
CDR3nt: TGTGCCAGCAGCCTACGGGACAGCTCCTATAATTCACCCCTCCACTTT
CDR3aa: CASSLRDSSYNSPLHF

v_gene: TRBV11-2
abundance: NA
j_gene: TRBJ2-4
d_gene: NA
CDR3nt: TGTGCCAGCAGCTTTTCAGGGGCGGATTTCATTCAGTACTTC
CDR3aa: CASSFSGADFIQYF